Shown below are 25 T cell receptor beta chains from a single sample sequenced in a study of T cell responses to AZD1222 COVID-19 vaccine. Profiling relied on immunoSEQ multiplex PCR, and the TCRdb table lists in-frame clones only, not all of them. The repertoire holds about 140,000 clones, with 75% to 90% as singletons. Sequenced material: peripheral blood, taken on day 0 of AZD1222 vaccination. These receptors originate from an adult in good health.

The V call is TRBV2, the J call TRBJ2-3; D remains ambiguous. V was trimmed by 0 bases and J by 4 bases, leaving 17 bases between them. CDR1 and CDR2 (germline): SNHLY, FYNNEI. The CDR3 runs to 17 residues. This CDR3 is CASSEAAGLTSADTQYF. CDR3 coding DNA: TGTGCCAGCAGTGAAGCGGCAGGTCTTACCTCCGCAGATACGCAGTATTTT.

The chain recombines TRBV19 with TRBJ1-1, with a tentative D call TRBD1 (6 bases). This CDR3 contains 14 residues. Germline V gene sequence: CDR1 LNHDA, CDR2 SQIVND (reference sequence). Trimming took off 10 bases at V and 0 bases at J, with 15 bases between the two ends. CDR3 loop: CATGHRVMNTEAFF. The CDR3, as DNA: TGTGCCACCGGACACAGGGTCATGAACACTGAAGCTTTCTTT. The full variable domain, in which reference TRBV19 and TRBJ1-1 provide the parts outside the CDR3, is DGGITQSPKYLFRKEGQNVTLSCEQNLNHDAMYWYRQDPGQGLRLIYYSQIVNDFQKGDIAEGYSVSREKKESFPLTVTSAQKNPTAFYLCATGHRVMNTEAFFGQGTRLTVV.

V is TRBV7-2 and J is TRBJ2-5; unclear D gene. V was trimmed by 3 bases and J by 1 base, leaving 6 bases between them. The germline V gene encodes CDR1 SGHTA and CDR2 FQGNSA. CDR3 length: 13 amino acids. The CDR3 DNA follows: TGTGCCAGCAGCTTCCCCCCCCAAGAGACCCAGTACTTC. Amino acid sequence: CASSFPPQETQYF. Full variable domain (rest looked up from reference TRBV7-2 and TRBJ2-5): GAGVSQSPSNKVTEKGKDVELRCDPISGHTALYWYRQSLGQGLEFLIYFQGNSAPDKSGLPSDRFSAERTGGSVSTLTIQRTQQEDSAVYLCASSFPPQETQYFGPGTRLLVL.

The genes are TRBV7-2 and TRBJ1-2; TRBD1 agrees at 7 bases. CDR1 and CDR2 from the germline V gene are SGHTA and FQGNSA. The junction had 10 bases not matched to a gene; V was cut back by 5 bases and J by 7 bases. CDR3 length: 14 amino acids. CDR3 DNA: TGTGCCAGCAGCCCGGGGACAGACCTCGGTGGCTACACCTTC. It codes for CASSPGTDLGGYTF.

J is TRBJ2-5 and V is TRBV7-6, with D hard to call. Per germline, CDR1 SGHVS and CDR2 FNYEAQ. The CDR3 runs 13 residues. Trimming took off 5 bases at V and 4 bases at J, with 11 bases between the two ends. CDR3 sequence: CASSPVYLETQYF. The CDR3 nucleotides read TGTGCCAGCAGCCCAGTATACTTAGAGACCCAGTACTTC. The full variable domain, completed using reference TRBV7-6 and TRBJ2-5, is GAGVSQSPRYKVTKRGQDVALRCDPISGHVSLYWYRQALGQGPEFLTYFNYEAQQDKSGLPNDRFSAERPEGSISTLTIQRTEQRDSAMYRCASSPVYLETQYFGPGTRLLVL.

This chain joins TRBV30 and TRBJ1-5; D remains ambiguous. CDR3 size: 13 residues. Germline lookup yields CDR1 GTSNPN and CDR2 SVGIG (reference sequence). V lost 2 bases and J 9 bases, leaving 14 bases between the germline ends. The CDR3 sequence: CAWSLQVPGPQHF. In nucleotides, the CDR3 is TGTGCCTGGAGTTTGCAGGTACCAGGGCCCCAGCATTTT.

The rearrangement joins TRBV9 to TRBJ2-7, with 9 bases lining up with TRBD2. V trimming: 0 bases; J trimming: 0 bases; junction bases outside the gene matches: 1. This CDR3 spans 15 amino acids. Germline V gene lookup returns CDR1 SGDLS and CDR2 YYNGEE. CDR3 region: CASSVASGDSYEQYF. CDR3 in DNA: TGTGCCAGCAGCGTAGCTAGCGGGGACTCCTACGAGCAGTACTTC.

The gene calls are TRBV4-1 and TRBJ2-7; 9 bases are shared with TRBD2. V was clipped by 1 base and J by 3 bases; unmatched bases: 7. Germline V gives CDR1 MGHRA, CDR2 YSYEKL. The CDR3 loop spans 16 amino acids. The CDR3 protein is CASSQGRASGNYEQYF. The CDR3 DNA reads as TGCGCCAGCAGCCAAGGAAGGGCTAGCGGGAACTACGAGCAGTACTTC.

Of note for this clone: Mismatch with germline at one junction end may stem from a read error. This chain uses TRBV28 with TRBJ1-1, with D tentatively TRBD1 (6 bases). Looked up from germline, CDR1 is MDHEN and CDR2 is SYDVKM. The CDR3 has 14 residues. This CDR3 reads CAGRRGGWNTEAFF. CDR3 bases: TGTGCCGGCAGGAGAGGGGGGTGGAACACTGAAGCTTTCTTT.

J is TRBJ1-4 and V is TRBV5-1, with TRBD1 identical over 8 bases. There are 14 residues in the CDR3. Germline V CDR1 and CDR2: SGHRS, YFSETQ. The V and J ends lost 4 bases and 8 bases, in that order; junction bases with no gene match: 7. The DNA for the CDR3 is TGCGCCAGCAGCCCAGGGGGCTTGGGAGAAAAACTGTTTTTT. It encodes CASSPGGLGEKLFF.

V is TRBV6-5 and J is TRBJ1-6, with D hard to call. V was clipped by 2 bases and J by 6 bases, with 8 bases between them. The CDR3 extends over 14 amino acids. The germline V gene encodes CDR1 MNHEY and CDR2 SVGAGI. The CDR3 region has the DNA TGTGCCAGCAGTTACCAGGACGGTAATTCACCCCTCCACTTT. It translates to CASSYQDGNSPLHF.

The chain recombines TRBV5-1 with TRBJ2-4; D is unresolved. CDR1 is SGHRS, CDR2 YFSETQ, per germline. The CDR3 extends over 14 amino acids. The ends were cut back, 0 bases at V and 3 bases at J, with 7 bases in the middle. In nucleotides, the CDR3 is TGCGCCAGCAGCTTGGTGGCAGGCAAAAACATTCAGTACTTC. Amino acids: CASSLVAGKNIQYF.

This clone was picked up one time. The rearrangement links TRBV28 to TRBJ2-7; TRBD1 or TRBD2 may be the D gene (5 bases each). This CDR3 region has 15 residues. CDR1 is MDHEN and CDR2 is SYDVKM in the germline V gene. Trimming cost V 6 bases and J 3 bases, with 18 bases left between them. CDR3 region: CASSTPLRGRYEQYF. The CDR3 nucleotides read TGTGCCAGCAGCACTCCTCTCCGGGGACGCTACGAGCAGTACTTC. The full variable domain, in which reference TRBV28 and TRBJ2-7 provide the parts outside the CDR3, is DVKVTQSSRYLVKRTGEKVFLECVQDMDHENMFWYRQDPGLGLRLIYFSYDVKMKEKGDIPEGYSVSREKKERFSLILESASTNQTSMYLCASSTPLRGRYEQYFGPGTRLTVT.

The chain is built from TRBV29-1 and TRBJ1-1; D perhaps matches TRBD1 (5 bases). The V gene lost 7 bases and the J gene lost 1 base, with 10 bases spanning the gap. Per the germline V gene, CDR1 is SQVTM and CDR2 is ANQGSEA. The CDR3 sequence is 12 residues long. The CDR3 region is CSAGRRNTEAFF. DNA for the CDR3: TGCAGCGCGGGACGCAGGAACACTGAAGCTTTCTTT.

The chain carries TRBV29-1 and TRBJ2-7; 7 bases map to TRBD2. This CDR3 region has 14 residues. The ends lost 7 bases at V and 9 bases at J; junction bases unmatched: 18. Per the germline V gene, CDR1 is SQVTM and CDR2 is ANQGSEA. CDR3 sequence reads: CSAFLTGGRAGQYF. As DNA, the CDR3 is TGCAGCGCCTTCCTTACTGGTGGGAGGGCCGGGCAGTACTTC.

The V call is TRBV9, the J call TRBJ2-2; D is unclear. From germline, CDR1 is SGDLS and CDR2 YYNGEE. V lost 0 bases, J lost 3 bases, and 6 bases lay in between. There are 14 residues in the CDR3. The chain's CDR3 is CASSVVPDTGELFF. In DNA form, the CDR3 reads TGTGCCAGCAGCGTAGTTCCTGACACCGGGGAGCTGTTTTTT.

The DNA of the CDR3 is TGTGCCAGCAGGGGGGGGTTTAGCGGGACCTACGAGCAGTACTTC. Its protein is CASRGGFSGTYEQYF. The J gene is TRBJ2-7, the V gene TRBV2; 8 nucleotides line up with TRBD2. Germline CDR1 and CDR2: SNHLY and FYNNEI. This CDR3 is built from 15 residues. The V gene end was trimmed by 6 bases and the J gene end by 2 bases; junction bases not matched to a gene: 9.

The CDR3: CASWGQGFSGNTIYF. DNA of the CDR3: TGTGCCAGCTGGGGACAGGGTTTCTCTGGAAACACCATATATTTT. This rearrangement joins TRBV28 to TRBJ1-3; 9 bases map to TRBD1. This CDR3 comprises 15 residues. Losses at the gene ends were 8 bases for V and 0 bases for J; bases not matched to a gene: 5. Looked up from germline, CDR1 is MDHEN and CDR2 is SYDVKM.

The chain joins TRBV7-8 to TRBJ2-2; 12 bases align to TRBD2. J gave up 7 bases and V 0 bases, and 12 bases lay outside the gene matches. The germline gives CDR1 SGHVS, CDR2 FQNEAQ. The CDR3 loop spans 19 amino acids. The CDR3 region has the DNA TGTGCCAGCAGCTTAGCGTCTAGCGGGAGGGCCTCCGGTATCGGGGAGCTGTTTTTT. This translates into CASSLASSGRASGIGELFF. The full variable domain, its missing parts supplied by reference TRBV7-8 and TRBJ2-2, is GAGVSQSPRYKVAKRGQDVALRCDPISGHVSLFWYQQALGQGPEFLTYFQNEAQLDKSGLPSDRFFAERPEGSVSTLKIQRTQQEDSAVYLCASSLASSGRASGIGELFFGEGSRLTVL.

The CDR3 DNA reads as TGTGCCAGCAGCCAATTCCAGACAGGACGAGGAAACACCATATATTTT. This sequence encodes CASSQFQTGRGNTIYF. This chain connects TRBV13 to TRBJ1-3, with a tentative D call TRBD1 (6 bases). Germline CDR1 reads PRHDT; CDR2 reads FYEKMQ (reference sequence). The CDR3 runs 16 residues. Trimming shortened V by 5 bases and J by 4 bases, and 18 bases separated the two germline ends. The full variable domain, completed using reference TRBV13 and TRBJ1-3, is AAGVIQSPRHLIKEKRETATLKCYPIPRHDTVYWYQQGPGQDPQFLISFYEKMQSDKGSIPDRFSAQQFSDYHSELNMSSLELGDSALYFCASSQFQTGRGNTIYFGEGSWLTVV.

The table lists this clone with a count of one. V is TRBV3-1 (or the pseudogene TRBV3-2) and J is TRBJ2-1; D is possibly TRBD2 (6 bases). Trimming stripped 0 bases from V and 3 bases from J, with 15 bases between. The CDR3 length is 17 residues. Looked up from germline, CDR1 is LGHDT and CDR2 is YNNKEL (reference sequence). CDR3 coding DNA: TGTGCCAGCAGCCAAGACTCCCCCGGGGGTCTCTACAATGAGCAGTTCTTC. Residues: CASSQDSPGGLYNEQFF.

This clone was recorded a few times. V and J are TRBV13 and TRBJ2-2; D may be TRBD1 or TRBD2 (5 bases each). From germline, CDR1 is PRHDT and CDR2 FYEKMQ (reference sequence). Trimming stripped 5 bases from V and 1 base from J, with 14 bases between. The CDR3 runs 16 residues. The CDR3 DNA is TGTGCCAGCAGCCCCCGAGGGGCCCTGAACACCGGGGAGCTGTTTTTT. Residues: CASSPRGALNTGELFF. Full variable domain (remainder filled in from reference TRBV13 and TRBJ2-2): AAGVIQSPRHLIKEKRETATLKCYPIPRHDTVYWYQQGPGQDPQFLISFYEKMQSDKGSIPDRFSAQQFSDYHSELNMSSLELGDSALYFCASSPRGALNTGELFFGEGSRLTVL.

The chain is built from TRBV6-5 and TRBJ1-2, with D unresolved. Trimming stripped 6 bases from V and 8 bases from J, with 13 bases between. The CDR3 loop spans 12 amino acids. Germline CDR1 reads MNHEY; CDR2 reads SVGAGI. The CDR3 sequence is CASRDLQAGYTF. CDR3 nucleotides: TGTGCCAGCAGGGACCTCCAGGCGGGCTACACCTTC.

The rearrangement links TRBV19 to TRBJ2-1; 7 bases are shared with TRBD2. CDR3 length: 15 amino acids. Germline loops: CDR1 LNHDA, CDR2 SQIVND (reference sequence). The trim removed 3 bases at V and 6 bases at J, leaving 8 bases unmatched. This CDR3 reads CASSIGAGVVNEQFF. CDR3 sequence (DNA): TGTGCCAGTAGTATTGGGGCGGGGGTCGTCAATGAGCAGTTCTTC.

V gene TRBV9 combines with J gene TRBJ1-1, with TRBD1 matching over 12 bases. Germline CDR1 and CDR2: SGDLS and YYNGEE. J was trimmed by 4 bases and V by 0 bases; bases with no gene match: 1. The CDR3 is made up of 15 amino acids. CDR3 amino acids: CASSVEGQGATEAFF. The CDR3 bases are TGTGCCAGCAGCGTAGAGGGACAGGGGGCCACTGAAGCTTTCTTT.